Sequencing of this TCR beta chain was carried out in a study of blood T cell repertoires in COVID-19. Study in general: Both acute and convalescent COVID-19 samples were obtained from the United States, Italy and Spain. Nucleic acid was either cDNA or gDNA, and it came from T cells, B-cell-depleted T cells, or PBMCs.

CDR1 KGHSH and CDR2 LQKENI come from the germline V gene. With 2 bases removed from V and 6 bases from J, the gap between germline ends came to 23 bases. The CDR3 contains 19 residues. As handled by the study authors: Amplified reference gene primers provided the basis for estimating nucleated cell counts. TCRdb's copy holds only in-frame clones and misses some; the assay was immunoSEQ multiplex PCR. That table furnishes V, J and clone size, whereas the DNA furnished D and trimming. The sample holds 150,000 to 160,000 clones, 80% to 90% seen once. The receptor was isolated from a woman aged 40 to 50 with acute or convalescent COVID-19. This chain uses TRBV18 with TRBJ1-6; no reliable D call. The sample taken for sequencing was peripheral blood. The CDR3 loop reads CASSPVPGSGSMGNSPLHF. CDR3 bases: TGTGCCAGCTCACCAGTTCCGGGGTCGGGTTCAATGGGTAATTCACCCCTCCACTTT.